This T cell receptor beta chain stems from a study of T cell changes during pregnancy in multiple sclerosis (dated 2019 in TCRdb). With respect to the entire study: The study looked at changes in the T cell repertoire across pregnancy in women with multiple sclerosis.

Comment on this clone: Its specific antigen is unknown. Within one base of it there is no much larger clone, and no base qualities were kept.

The library was produced with the immunoSEQ multiplex PCR assay. TCRdb took over this immuneACCESS table, retaining in-frame rearrangements with V and J assigned. Such tables are incomplete; in checked studies, under half of the missing clones stem from an unresolved V gene, and the remainder is unexplained. For this sample there are 55,000 to 65,000 clones; just over 90% appear just once. The leading ten clones occupy 0.36% of the sample. Its CDR3 holds 17 amino acids, cysteine through phenylalanine. The entry retains the CDR3 DNA only, 51 bases that are in frame from base 1. Here V drops 0 bases and J drops 1 base, and the junction holds 6 bases not matched to any gene. According to the germline V gene, CDR1 reads SGHRS and CDR2 reads YFSETQ.

The material sequenced was CD4+ T cells from peripheral blood mononuclear cells, taken before pregnancy. This receptor was obtained from a female donor with multiple sclerosis, enrolled in a pregnancy study. Here the chain combines TRBV5-1 and TRBJ2-4; 8 of the junction bases match TRBD2. The CDR3 sequence is CASSLESGRGAKNIQYF. The DNA is TGCGCCAGCAGCTTGGAGAGCGGGAGAGGGGCCAAAAACATTCAGTACTTC.